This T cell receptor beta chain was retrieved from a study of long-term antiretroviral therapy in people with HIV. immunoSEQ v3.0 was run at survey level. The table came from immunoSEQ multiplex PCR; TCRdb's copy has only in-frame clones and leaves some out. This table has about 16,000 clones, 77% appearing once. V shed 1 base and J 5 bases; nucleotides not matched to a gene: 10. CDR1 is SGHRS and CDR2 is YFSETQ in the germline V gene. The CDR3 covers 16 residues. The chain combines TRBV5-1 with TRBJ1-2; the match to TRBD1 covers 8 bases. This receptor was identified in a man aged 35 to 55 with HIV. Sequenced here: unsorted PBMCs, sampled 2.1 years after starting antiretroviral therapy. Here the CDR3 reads CASSLTPPGQAYGYTF. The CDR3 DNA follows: TGCGCCAGCAGCTTGACACCGCCGGGACAGGCTTATGGCTACACCTTC.